The 26 T cell receptor beta chains given below trace back to one sample, sequenced in a study of shared clonotypes between healthy human individuals. Repertoires were generated with immunoSEQ multiplex PCR, while TCRdb's copy carries only in-frame clones and drops some. The sample has over 1.5 million clones; 98% are singletons. The sample comprised naive CD4+ T cells sorted from blood. Subset given: CD45RA+ positively selected. Receptors originate from a man aged 30-40 years in good health.

This CDR3 reads CASTTLGTQSEAFF. CDR3 nucleotide sequence: TGCGCCAGCACTACGTTAGGGACCCAGAGCGAAGCTTTCTTT. The chain uses TRBV10-2 and TRBJ1-1; D may be TRBD1 (5 bases). The V end was cut by 7 bases, the J end by 8 bases, with 20 bases between. The germline V gene encodes CDR1 WSHSY and CDR2 SAAADI. The CDR3 length is 14 residues.

The CDR3 sequence is CASSRGLDQPGGAFF. Here the CDR3 DNA reads TGCGCCAGCTCCAGGGGTCTTGACCAACCAGGGGGGGCTTTCTTT. This chain joins TRBV10-2 and TRBJ1-1, with 7 bases fitting TRBD1. CDR1 is WSHSY, CDR2 SAAADI, per germline. The CDR3 is 15 amino acids. Losses at the gene ends were 8 bases for V and 11 bases for J; bases not matched to a gene: 20.

The chain has TRBV15 and TRBJ2-2, with D unclear. The ends were cut back, 3 bases at V and 7 bases at J, with 15 bases in the middle. The CDR3 is 15 residues long. From germline, CDR1 is LNHNV and CDR2 YYDKDF (reference sequence). The chain's CDR3 is CATSRIVALGGELFF. The CDR3 DNA reads as TGTGCCACCAGCAGGATAGTCGCTTTGGGCGGGGAGCTGTTTTTT.

The gene calls are TRBV14 and TRBJ1-3; D call uncertain. Per the germline V gene, CDR1 is SGHDN and CDR2 is FVKESK. V was trimmed by 1 base and J by 3 bases, leaving 13 bases between them. CDR3 length equals 16 residues. The CDR3 here is CASSQGEIGLGNTIYF. The CDR3 nucleotides are TGTGCCAGCAGCCAAGGGGAAATAGGACTTGGAAACACCATATATTTT.

The chain employs TRBV11-2 and TRBJ2-2; 9 bases fit TRBD2. Germline-derived CDR1 and CDR2 are SGHAT and FQNNGV. The V gene end was trimmed by 5 bases and the J gene end by 1 base; junction bases not matched to a gene: 5. There are 16 residues in the CDR3. CDR3 nucleotide sequence: TGTGCCAGCAGCATCCTTAGCGGGAGGAACACCGGGGAGCTGTTTTTT. Translation gives CASSILSGRNTGELFF.

The chain uses TRBV6-5 and TRBJ1-5; D not certain. This CDR3 is built from 14 residues. Trimming removed 4 bases at V and 2 bases at J, with 9 bases between. Germline V gene sequence: CDR1 MNHEY, CDR2 SVGAGI. Written as DNA, the CDR3 is TGTGCCAGCAGTTCGAATTATGGCAATCAGCCCCAGCATTTT. Its translation is CASSSNYGNQPQHF.

The rearrangement links TRBV9 to TRBJ2-5; D unclear. The germline gives CDR1 SGDLS, CDR2 YYNGEE. The CDR3 totals 14 residues. Trimming cost V 0 bases and J 5 bases, with 11 bases left between them. The CDR3 reads CASSVALARETQYF. CDR3 coding DNA: TGTGCCAGCAGCGTAGCATTAGCCCGGGAGACCCAGTACTTC.

The chain joins TRBV7-9 to TRBJ2-1; 10 nucleotides agree with TRBD2. This CDR3 region has 17 residues. V gave up 1 base and J gave up 10 bases; unmatched junction bases: 13. Germline CDR1 SEHNR, CDR2 FQNEAQ (reference sequence). CDR3 loop: CASSLDGLAGVLGEQFF. The DNA for the CDR3 is TGTGCCAGCAGCTTAGACGGCCTAGCGGGAGTACTCGGCGAGCAGTTCTTC. Full variable domain (outside the CDR3, taken from reference TRBV7-9 and TRBJ2-1): DTGVSQNPRHKITKRGQNVTFRCDPISEHNRLYWYRQTLGQGPEFLTYFQNEAQLEKSRLLSDRFSAERPKGSFSTLEIQRTEQGDSAMYLCASSLDGLAGVLGEQFFGPGTRLTVL.

The chain combines TRBV5-5 with TRBJ2-5; 10 nucleotides agree with TRBD1. CDR1 and CDR2 from the germline V gene are SGHKS and YYEKEE (reference sequence). The CDR3 has 16 amino acids. With 7 bases clipped from V and 4 bases from J, the junction kept 13 bases outside the gene matches. The DNA of the CDR3 is TGTGCCAGCGCCAGGTGGGGACAGGGGATATCAGAGACCCAGTACTTC. It specifies CASARWGQGISETQYF.

For this clone: The sample has other DNA sequences that encode this CDR3 too. In DNA form, the CDR3 reads TGCAGCGTGGGGGGGCTGAACACTGAAGCTTTCTTT. Its translation is CSVGGLNTEAFF. The chain uses TRBV29-1 and TRBJ1-1; possible D gene TRBD1, 6 bases. The V gene's germline CDR1 is SQVTM and CDR2 ANQGSEA. The V end was cut by 6 bases, the J end by 0 bases, with 8 bases between. The CDR3 has 12 amino acids.

The chain employs TRBV9 and TRBJ1-3; D is undetermined. The V end was cut by 4 bases, the J end by 0 bases, with 11 bases between. From germline, CDR1 is SGDLS and CDR2 YYNGEE. The CDR3 contains 15 residues. Written as DNA, the CDR3 is TGTGCCAGCAGCCTCCCTAGCGCCTCTGGAAACACCATATATTTT. Translated, it gives CASSLPSASGNTIYF.

The V gene is TRBV7-8, the J gene TRBJ1-2, with unresolved D. V lost 5 bases to trimming and J lost 2 bases, with 9 bases between them. CDR3 length equals 13 residues. From germline, CDR1 is SGHVS and CDR2 FQNEAQ. The CDR3 DNA sequence: TGTGCCAGCAGCCCACATGGAAACTATGGCTACACCTTC. Amino acid sequence: CASSPHGNYGYTF.

This chain uses TRBV5-3 with TRBJ2-7; TRBD2 agrees at 13 bases. TRBV5-3 is noted as an ORF with a role that remains uncertain. The CDR3 spans 16 residues. Trimming took 4 bases from V and 3 from J; bases not matched to a gene: 7. CDR3 sequence reads: CARSPNWTSGSYEQYF. The CDR3 coding sequence is TGTGCCAGAAGCCCGAATTGGACTAGCGGGAGCTACGAGCAGTACTTC.

Remarks on this clone: The sample contains more than one DNA sequence encoding this CDR3. This chain connects TRBV18 to TRBJ2-5, with TRBD2 identical over 7 bases. The CDR3 spans 15 residues. The V gene end was trimmed by 6 bases and the J gene end by 1 base; junction bases not matched to a gene: 8. CDR1 KGHSH and CDR2 LQKENI come from the germline V gene. The CDR3 DNA is TGTGCCAGCTCGCCTAGAACTAGCGCCCAAGAGACCCAGTACTTC. As protein: CASSPRTSAQETQYF. Drawing the rest from reference TRBV18 and TRBJ2-5, the complete variable domain is NAGVMQNPRHLVRRRGQEARLRCSPMKGHSHVYWYRQLPEEGLKFMVYLQKENIIDESGMPKERFSAEFPKEGPSILRIQQVVRGDSAAYFCASSPRTSAQETQYFGPGTRLLVL.

The chain is built from TRBV20-1 and TRBJ1-1; possible D gene TRBD1, 5 bases. CDR3 length equals 11 residues. Trimming pared 0 bases from V and 13 bases from J, leaving 12 bases between. CDR1 is DFQATT and CDR2 is SNEGSKA in the germline V gene (reference sequence). The CDR3 DNA follows: TGCAGTGCTAGAGAGGGGCTTAGGGGTTTCTTT. It translates to CSAREGLRGFF.

With regard to this clone: Different DNA sequences within this sample yield the same CDR3. The chain couples TRBV2 to TRBJ2-7; D call uncertain. The germline gives CDR1 SNHLY, CDR2 FYNNEI. Trimming stripped 2 bases from V and 0 bases from J, with 2 bases between. The CDR3 sequence is 12 residues long. For the CDR3, the DNA is TGTGCCAGCAGTGAAAACTCCTACGAGCAGTACTTC. This encodes CASSENSYEQYF.

The chain uses TRBV25-1 and TRBJ1-1, with D maybe TRBD1 (5 bases). Germline CDR1 MGHDK, CDR2 SYGVNS. V was trimmed by 6 bases and J by 4 bases, leaving 18 bases between them. The CDR3 consists of 15 residues. This CDR3 is CASRATQGEGTEAFF. CDR3 in DNA: TGTGCCAGCAGAGCCACCCAGGGCGAGGGCACTGAAGCTTTCTTT. Using reference TRBV25-1 and TRBJ1-1 for the parts outside the CDR3, the full variable domain is EADIYQTPRYLVIGTGKKITLECSQTMGHDKMYWYQQDPGMELHLIHYSYGVNSTEKGDLSSESTVSRIRTEHFPLTLESARPSHTSQYLCASRATQGEGTEAFFGQGTRLTVV.

V usage is TRBV28 and J usage is TRBJ2-1; D may be TRBD1 or TRBD2 (6 bases each). The ends were cut back, 4 bases at V and 9 bases at J, with 19 bases in the middle. This CDR3 contains 15 residues. Looked up from germline, CDR1 is MDHEN and CDR2 is SYDVKM. DNA of the CDR3: TGTGCCAGCAGTTCCGGGGCTGAGGGGGGCAGTGAGCAGTTCTTC. It specifies CASSSGAEGGSEQFF.

This sequence joins TRBV25-1 and TRBJ2-7; TRBD2 matches 7 bases. The V gene's germline CDR1 is MGHDK and CDR2 SYGVNS. This CDR3 comprises 12 residues. V shed 7 bases, J shed 2 bases, and the junction held 2 bases outside the gene matches. CDR3 loop: CASTGGPYEQYF. DNA for the CDR3: TGTGCCAGCACGGGGGGACCCTACGAGCAGTACTTC.

This clone is a singleton in its sample. The rearrangement uses TRBV18 and TRBJ1-1, with TRBD1 as a possible D gene (5 bases). This CDR3 spans 13 amino acids. V was pared by 1 base and J by 5 bases, with 8 bases between. Germline assignment: CDR1 KGHSH and CDR2 LQKENI. CDR3 sequence reads: CASSPQSGTEAFF. The CDR3 DNA reads as TGTGCCAGCTCACCACAATCAGGGACTGAAGCTTTCTTT.

The gene calls are TRBV2 and TRBJ2-7; D is perhaps TRBD1 or TRBD2 (6 bases each). This CDR3 is 14 amino acids long. Germline CDR1 SNHLY, CDR2 FYNNEI. Deletions cut 3 bases from V and 4 bases from J, with 13 bases between. The CDR3 here is CASSDPGDTYEQYF. In DNA form, the CDR3 reads TGTGCCAGCAGTGACCCGGGGGACACGTACGAGCAGTACTTC.

This chain links TRBV7-6 with TRBJ2-1; 13 bases map to TRBD2. Losses at the gene ends were 4 bases for V and 6 bases for J; bases not matched to a gene: 3. This CDR3 has 15 residues. Looked up from germline, CDR1 is SGHVS and CDR2 is FNYEAQ. The CDR3 loop reads CASSSGTSGTNEQFF. The CDR3 DNA sequence: TGTGCCAGCAGCTCCGGGACTAGCGGGACCAATGAGCAGTTCTTC.

This clone was counted a single time. The V and J genes are TRBV5-1 and TRBJ2-5, with TRBD2 matching 8 bases. This CDR3 comprises 16 residues. J gave up 1 base and V 4 bases, and 9 bases lay outside the gene matches. Germline values: CDR1 SGHRS, CDR2 YFSETQ. The CDR3 DNA sequence: TGCGCCAGCAGCCTACAAGCGGGAGTTGGCCAAGAGACCCAGTACTTC. Translation: CASSLQAGVGQETQYF.

This sequence joins TRBV2 and TRBJ1-5; D is possibly TRBD1 (5 bases). Germline loops: CDR1 SNHLY, CDR2 FYNNEI. CDR3 length: 14 residues. V was pared by 4 bases and J by 5 bases, with 12 bases between. CDR3 sequence reads: CASSGQMGDQPQHF. In DNA form, the CDR3 reads TGTGCCAGCAGTGGTCAGATGGGGGATCAGCCCCAGCATTTT.

The chain recombines TRBV7-8 with TRBJ2-1; TRBD2 agrees at 7 bases. The ends lost 3 bases at V and 4 bases at J; junction bases unmatched: 6. Germline CDR1 is SGHVS and CDR2 is FQNEAQ. The CDR3 is made up of 15 amino acids. The CDR3 DNA reads TGTGCCAGCAGCTTTATGGCGGGACTATACAATGAGCAGTTCTTC. It specifies CASSFMAGLYNEQFF.

The rearrangement uses TRBV28 and TRBJ1-2; a possible D gene is TRBD1 (5 bases). V was shortened by 6 bases and J by 6 bases, with 11 bases between the two germline ends. CDR1 and CDR2 (germline): MDHEN, SYDVKM. The length of the CDR3 is 12 residues. The CDR3 spells CASREGGDGYTF. DNA for the CDR3: TGTGCCAGCAGGGAGGGAGGGGATGGCTACACCTTC.